The entry below describes one T cell receptor beta chain. CDR1 is SQVTM, CDR2 ANQGSEA, per germline. CDR3 length equals 13 residues. V was clipped by 2 bases and J by 1 base; unmatched bases: 1. In the study's own analysis: Nucleated cell number was recorded as an estimate derived from reference gene primer amplification. The table came from immunoSEQ multiplex PCR; TCRdb's copy has only in-frame clones and leaves some out. That table is the source of V, J and clone size, and D and trimming were worked out from the DNA. The repertoire includes fewer than 75,000 clones, 65% to 85% of them detected once, and around 3.5% sits in the top ten. The data originate from a study of blood T cell repertoires in COVID-19. Study-wide context: Researchers got acute and convalescent COVID-19 samples from the United States, Italy and Spain.

Sequencing was performed on peripheral blood. The receptor was isolated from a man in his 60s with acute or convalescent COVID-19. V is TRBV29-1 and J is TRBJ1-1, with TRBD1 matching 7 bases. The CDR3 region has the DNA TGCAGCGTTGAATGGGACAGGAACACTGAAGCTTTCTTT. It is translated as CSVEWDRNTEAFF.